One and the same sample provided the 21 T cell receptor beta chains below, sequenced in a study of control samples from healthy donors and cancer patients. Data came from immunoSEQ multiplex PCR; TCRdb stores just in-frame clones and leaves some out. The data contain roughly 28,000 clones, roughly 78% of them seen just once; the ten biggest clones take up roughly a fifth. The sample consisted of PBMCs. The receptors were gathered from a man aged 55 to 69 with head and neck cancer.

The chain recombines TRBV11-2 with TRBJ2-7; D remains ambiguous. V shed 4 bases and J shed 3 bases, with 4 bases lying between them. Germline V gene data show CDR1 as SGHAT and CDR2 as FQNNGV. The CDR3 contains 11 residues. This CDR3 reads CASSSLYEQYF. CDR3 nucleotides: TGTGCCAGCAGCTCACTCTACGAGCAGTACTTC.

V and J are TRBV3-1 (or the pseudogene TRBV3-2) and TRBJ2-2, with D unclear. The V gene lost 0 bases and the J gene lost 6 bases, with 8 bases spanning the gap. This CDR3 has 14 amino acids. Germline-derived CDR1 and CDR2 are LGHDT and YNNKEL (reference sequence). The CDR3 sequence: CASSQDTISGELFF. As DNA, the CDR3 is TGTGCCAGCAGCCAAGATACCATCTCCGGGGAGCTGTTTTTT.

V and J are TRBV18 and TRBJ2-2; TRBD1 matches 7 bases. CDR1 is KGHSH, CDR2 LQKENI, per germline. J lost 5 bases, V lost 1 base, and 4 bases had no gene match. The CDR3 contains 15 residues. The CDR3 protein is CASSPQGALTGELFF. DNA of the CDR3: TGTGCCAGCTCACCACAGGGGGCGTTAACCGGGGAGCTGTTTTTT.

The chain combines TRBV9 with TRBJ2-7, with TRBD2 as a possible D gene (5 bases). The ends were cut back, 0 bases at V and 0 bases at J, with 10 bases in the middle. The CDR3 runs to 15 residues. Germline values: CDR1 SGDLS, CDR2 YYNGEE. CDR3 coding DNA: TGTGCCAGCAGCGTAGGAGGACTGATCTCCTACGAGCAGTACTTC. This translates into CASSVGGLISYEQYF.

This sequence joins TRBV9 and TRBJ1-2; unclear D gene. Trimming left V 5 bases short and J 5 bases short, with 19 bases between. This CDR3 has 15 residues. Germline V CDR1 and CDR2: SGDLS, YYNGEE. CDR3 coding DNA: TGTGCCAGCAGGCGGGAGGAGAACGTAGGTTATGGCTACACCTTC. Protein: CASRREENVGYGYTF.

V usage is TRBV12-2 and J usage is TRBJ2-1; the table's D gene call, TRBD2, was not cross checked with the DNA. TRBV12-2 is tagged as a pseudogene. This CDR3 region has 17 residues. CDR3 DNA: TGTGCAAGTCGCTTAGTCAAACCGGGACTAGCTAGGGATGAGCAGTTCTTC. Amino acid sequence: CASRLVKPGLARDEQFF.

The chain combines TRBV19 with TRBJ1-1; no clear D. The V gene's germline CDR1 is LNHDA and CDR2 SQIVND (reference sequence). Deletions cut 7 bases from V and 4 bases from J, with 13 bases between. This CDR3 contains 13 residues. As DNA, the CDR3 is TGTGCCAGTATCGGGAAGGGATCCACTGAAGCTTTCTTT. Its protein product is CASIGKGSTEAFF.

The chain recombines TRBV6-2 or TRBV6-3 with TRBJ2-7; no clear D gene. Germline V lookup: CDR1 MNHEY, CDR2 SVGEGT. With 3 bases removed from V and 2 bases from J, the gap between germline ends came to 5 bases. The CDR3 loop spans 12 amino acids. The CDR3 DNA follows: TGTGCCAGCAGTTATACCCCCTACGAGCAGTACTTC. Its protein product is CASSYTPYEQYF.

A word on this clone: Within the sample, other DNA sequences also encode this same CDR3. This chain links TRBV7-3 with TRBJ2-3, with 11 bases lining up with TRBD2. Trimming cost V 3 bases and J 3 bases; bases outside gene matches: 2. Germline CDR1 reads SGHTA; CDR2 reads FQGTGA. The CDR3 consists of 15 residues. In nucleotides, the CDR3 is TGTGCCAGCAGCTTGACTAGCGGGGAGACAGATACGCAGTATTTT. As protein: CASSLTSGETDTQYF.

The V and J genes are TRBV19 and TRBJ1-3; D gene unclear. This CDR3 is 13 amino acids long. Deletions cut 7 bases from V and 4 bases from J, with 11 bases between. The germline CDR1 and CDR2 sequences are LNHDA and SQIVND (reference sequence). In DNA form, the CDR3 reads TGTGCCAGTATTTGGGCGGCGGGAAACACCATATATTTT. Translating gives CASIWAAGNTIYF.

The CDR3 protein is CASTPLTGLAGGSDTQYF. The CDR3 DNA follows: TGCGCCAGCACCCCCCTAACGGGACTAGCGGGAGGGTCTGATACGCAGTATTTT. The rearrangement uses TRBV23-1 and TRBJ2-3; 16 nucleotides align to TRBD2. TRBV23-1 is assigned to the ORF class and has an uncertain function. V lost 7 bases to trimming and J lost 6 bases; unmatched junction nucleotides: 13. The CDR3 extends over 18 amino acids.

The chain uses TRBV28 and TRBJ2-3; 9 bases align to TRBD2. This CDR3 is 14 amino acids long. With 5 bases clipped from V and 7 bases from J, the junction kept 7 bases outside the gene matches. Germline assignment: CDR1 MDHEN and CDR2 SYDVKM. The CDR3 region has the DNA TGTGCCAGCAGTCCGTTAGCGGGAGAATATACGCAGTATTTT. Its protein product is CASSPLAGEYTQYF.

CDR3 DNA: TGTGCCAGCAGACCCCAGGGAACGGCTAATGAAAAACTGTTTTTT. Translation gives CASRPQGTANEKLFF. The chain employs TRBV2 and TRBJ1-4; perhaps TRBD1 as D (5 bases). CDR3 length: 15 amino acids. The ends were cut back, 6 bases at V and 3 bases at J, with 14 bases in the middle. Germline V gives CDR1 SNHLY, CDR2 FYNNEI.

A remark on this clone: The junction does not match germline at one end; this may be a read error. The V call is TRBV6-2 or TRBV6-3, the J call TRBJ2-2, with D unclear. The V gene's germline CDR1 is MNHEY and CDR2 SVGEGT. This CDR3 comprises 12 residues. CDR3 sequence (DNA): TGTGCCAGCAGTCGACCCCCACTCCGCAAGATTTTT. Protein sequence: CASSRPPLRKIF.

The rearrangement links TRBV4-3 to TRBJ1-6; a weak D match, TRBD1 (5 bases). There are 18 residues in the CDR3. The germline V gene has CDR1 LGHNA and CDR2 YSLEER. Trimming shortened V by 0 bases and J by 2 bases, and 14 bases separated the two germline ends. CDR3 residues: CASSQEPVGGTYNSPLHF. CDR3 DNA sequence: TGCGCCAGCAGCCAAGAGCCCGTTGGGGGGACCTATAATTCACCCCTCCACTTT.

Note on this clone: Additional DNA sequences in this sample encode the identical CDR3. The V call is TRBV9, the J call TRBJ1-2; TRBD1 aligns across 11 bases. The CDR3 runs 16 residues. CDR1 and CDR2 (germline): SGDLS, YYNGEE. The V and J ends lost 0 bases and 7 bases, in that order; junction bases with no gene match: 8. The CDR3 bases are TGTGCCAGCAGCGTAGGTGGGGGACAGGGGGGCCTTGGCTACACCTTC. It encodes CASSVGGGQGGLGYTF.

V and J are TRBV3-1 (or the pseudogene TRBV3-2) and TRBJ2-5, with TRBD2 identical over 8 bases. V dropped 4 bases and J dropped 4; count of bases not matched to a gene: 17. The CDR3 totals 18 residues. Germline CDR1 is LGHDT and CDR2 is YNNKEL (reference sequence). The CDR3 loop is CASSPRSGSFGGRETQYF. Here the CDR3 DNA reads TGTGCCAGCAGCCCGAGGAGCGGGAGTTTCGGTGGGAGAGAGACCCAGTACTTC.

The chain has TRBV10-3 and TRBJ1-5; TRBD1 might be the D (5 bases). The ends were cut back, 2 bases at V and 4 bases at J, with 12 bases in the middle. Germline V lookup: CDR1 ENHRY, CDR2 SYGVKD. The CDR3 has 15 amino acids. DNA of the CDR3: TGTGCCATCAGTGAGCCCGGGACCCTAAATCAGCCCCAGCATTTT. Amino acid sequence: CAISEPGTLNQPQHF.

In its sample, this clone was seen a few times. The chain joins TRBV6-2 or TRBV6-3 to TRBJ1-1, with 7 bases identical to TRBD1. V was clipped by 5 bases and J by 5 bases; unmatched bases: 11. The germline V gene encodes CDR1 MNHEY and CDR2 SVGEGT. The CDR3 loop spans 15 amino acids. This chain's CDR3 is CASSARQGKGTEAFF. CDR3 coding DNA: TGTGCCAGCAGTGCTCGACAGGGCAAGGGGACTGAAGCTTTCTTT.

This clone was seen more than once but under ten times. The chain combines TRBV5-4 with TRBJ2-1; no definite D call. CDR3 size: 15 residues. Germline V CDR1 and CDR2: SGHNT, YYREEE (reference sequence). The V end was cut by 4 bases, the J end by 6 bases, with 17 bases between. The CDR3 nucleotides read TGTGCCAGCAGCCCAGGTAGGGATTATAGCAATGAGCAGTTCTTC. As protein: CASSPGRDYSNEQFF.

The sample holds one count of this clone. The chain links TRBV9 to TRBJ2-3; 14 positions agree with TRBD2. CDR3 size: 17 residues. Germline V gene data show CDR1 as SGDLS and CDR2 as YYNGEE. With V trimmed by 4 bases and J by 5 bases, 9 bases remained unmatched. The CDR3 sequence is CASSPRLAGGPKDTQYF. The CDR3 DNA reads TGTGCCAGCAGCCCTCGACTAGCGGGAGGGCCGAAAGATACGCAGTATTTT.